The rows below give T cell receptor beta chains drawn from one sample of a study of blood T cell repertoires in COVID-19. Libraries were prepared by immunoSEQ multiplex PCR; TCRdb keeps only in-frame clonotypes and omits some of them. This table has 200,000 to 300,000 clones, around nine tenths appearing once. Sample: peripheral blood. The source of these receptors is a man aged 25 to 45 with active or convalescent COVID-19. Both conserved end residues are part of each CDR3. The D gene is left open where the match is weak. The size entry is marked missing in some rows and otherwise reads once, few, many or a size class.

abundance,v_gene,d_gene,j_gene,CDR3nt,CDR3aa
NA,TRBV11-2,NA,TRBJ1-1,TGTGCCAGCAGCGACCTCGGGGAGGGTGGTACTGAAGCTTTCTTT,CASSDLGEGGTEAFF
NA,TRBV18,NA,TRBJ1-1,TGTGCCAGCTCAGCGGACATGAACACTGAAGCTTTCTTT,CASSADMNTEAFF
NA,TRBV27,NA,TRBJ2-6,TGTGCCAGCAGTTATCGAGAATCTGGGGCCAACGTCCTGACTTTC,CASSYRESGANVLTF
NA,TRBV30,NA,TRBJ2-3,TGTGCCTGGACCCTAAGGGGGGGGGCAGATACGCAGTATTTT,CAWTLRGGADTQYF
NA,TRBV6-5,NA,TRBJ2-3,TGTGCCAGCAGTTATGGCGGGTCCGGCACAGATACGCAGTATTTT,CASSYGGSGTDTQYF
NA,TRBV27,TRBD1,TRBJ2-7,TGTGCCAGCAGTTGGACAGGGGACGGTGCCGAGCAGTACTTC,CASSWTGDGAEQYF
NA,TRBV18,NA,TRBJ1-3,TGTGCCAGCTCCCCCGCACAGTACCGACACGGAAACACCATATATTTT,CASSPAQYRHGNTIYF
NA,TRBV11-2,TRBD2,TRBJ2-7,TGTGCCAGCAGCTTGGGCGGGGGGGCTATCTACGAGCAGTACTTC,CASSLGGGAIYEQYF
NA,TRBV10-2,NA,TRBJ2-7,TGCGCCAGCAGTGACCCGCTATCATACGAGCAGTACTTC,CASSDPLSYEQYF
NA,TRBV7-8,NA,TRBJ1-1,TGTGCCAGCAACCCTGGACCGTTAGGCGGGTTGTCTGAAGCTTTCTTT,CASNPGPLGGLSEAFF
NA,TRBV30,TRBD1,TRBJ1-2,TGTGCCTGGATTTGGGACAGTGGATATGGCTACACCTTC,CAWIWDSGYGYTF
NA,TRBV5-6,NA,TRBJ2-7,TGTGCCAGCAGCTTGTACAGTGGACACTACGAGCAGTACTTC,CASSLYSGHYEQYF
once,TRBV19,NA,TRBJ1-6,TGTGCCAGTAAGGGCGACTGGGGGGATAATTCACCCCTCCACTTT,CASKGDWGDNSPLHF
NA,TRBV5-1,TRBD1,TRBJ1-1,TGCGCCAGCAGCGGTCAGGGGGTCATGAACACTGAAGCTTTCTTT,CASSGQGVMNTEAFF